In its sample, the clone carrying this T cell receptor beta chain was seen a few times. This entry is derived from a study of blood T cell repertoires in COVID-19. Study at large: Acute and convalescent COVID-19 specimens originated in the United States, Italy and Spain. PBMCs, B-cell-depleted T cells, or T cells provided the cDNA or gDNA that made up the material.

Per the authors' pipeline: The assay estimated nucleated cells by amplifying reference gene primers. This table comes from immunoSEQ multiplex PCR, and its TCRdb copy is limited to in-frame clones, with some not included. The V and J calls and clone size are taken from that table; D and trimming were inferred from the DNA. The table has about 200,000 clones, 80% to 90% seen once. The specimen was peripheral blood. The clonotype originates from a man in his sixties with acute or convalescent COVID-19.

Here the CDR3 reads CARSFRGRAGRKAFF. As DNA, the CDR3 is TGTGCCAGAAGCTTTCGGGGGAGGGCTGGCAGGAAAGCTTTCTTT. This rearrangement joins TRBV5-3 to TRBJ1-1, with D possibly being TRBD1 (5 bases). TRBV5-3 is sorted into the ORF group, with uncertain function. Trimming took off 2 bases at V and 9 bases at J, with 20 bases between the two ends. The CDR3 contains 15 residues.